The sequence of this TCR beta chain was determined in a study of blood T cell repertoires in COVID-19. Study in general: The samples span acute and convalescent COVID-19 from the United States, Italy and Spain. T cells, B-cell-depleted T cells, or PBMCs supplied cDNA or gDNA.

In the source study's methods: Reference gene primer amplification yielded estimated nucleated cell counts. Only in-frame clones appear in the TCRdb table, and some are missing; sequencing was by immunoSEQ multiplex PCR. The D gene and trimming were derived from the DNA, and the V and J assignments and clone size from that table. This table holds 200,000 to 250,000 clones, approximately 90% found once. The V and J ends lost 6 bases and 5 bases, in that order; junction bases with no gene match: 6. The CDR3 loop spans 13 amino acids. CDR1 MNHEY and CDR2 SMNVEV come from the germline V gene (reference sequence).

This TCR was recovered from a man younger than 45 who had recovered from COVID-19. The genes are TRBV27 and TRBJ1-1, with 7 bases fitting TRBD1. The material sequenced was peripheral blood. CDR3 residues: CASSRGEGTEAFF. As DNA, the CDR3 is TGTGCCAGCAGCAGGGGGGAAGGAACTGAAGCTTTCTTT.